A single sample is the source of the 19 T cell receptor beta chains below, sequenced in a study of EBV T-cell therapy then PD-1 blockade in nasopharyngeal carcinoma. Treatment in this sample: AdE1-LMPpoly-expanded autologous EBV-specific T-cell therapy followed by anti-PD-1 nivolumab. Measured with immunoSEQ multiplex PCR; TCRdb has only the in-frame clones, and not every one. The repertoire holds some 20,000 clones, less than 90% seen once, with about a third in the top ten. Antigens of these TCRs are unknown. The sample here was CD8+ T cells from blood, taken at roughly day 32 from a patient whose treatment included autologous EBV-specific T cells and nivolumab. The receptors were sampled from a man aged 40-49 years with nasopharyngeal carcinoma.

The chain joins TRBV28 to TRBJ1-3; 7 bases agree with TRBD1. Germline assignment: CDR1 MDHEN and CDR2 SYDVKM. Unmatched junction bases numbered 7, after V lost 7 bases and J lost 4 bases. This CDR3 contains 14 residues. CDR3 loop: CASTRGVPGNTIYF. In DNA, the CDR3 is TGTGCCAGCACCAGGGGGGTTCCCGGAAACACCATATATTTT. The variable domain in full, with the rest retrieved from reference TRBV28 and TRBJ1-3, is DVKVTQSSRYLVKRTGEKVFLECVQDMDHENMFWYRQDPGLGLRLIYFSYDVKMKEKGDIPEGYSVSREKKERFSLILESASTNQTSMYLCASTRGVPGNTIYFGEGSWLTVV.

The chain uses TRBV4-3 and TRBJ1-1, with 9 bases fitting TRBD1. J was trimmed by 3 bases and V by 3 bases; bases with no gene match: 5. The CDR3 spans 15 residues. Per the germline V gene, CDR1 is LGHNA and CDR2 is YSLEER. CDR3 protein: CASSHADRGDTEAFF. The CDR3 coding sequence is TGCGCCAGCAGCCACGCCGACAGGGGGGACACTGAAGCTTTCTTT.

This chain joins TRBV6-1 and TRBJ1-3; D is perhaps TRBD1 (6 bases). The CDR3 is 17 amino acids. Germline CDR1 and CDR2: MNHNS and SASEGT. V dropped 4 bases and J dropped 4 bases, with 20 bases sitting between them. The CDR3 sequence: CASSGLAGAVLGNTIYF. CDR3 sequence (DNA): TGTGCCAGCAGTGGTCTTGCGGGGGCAGTTCTCGGAAACACCATATATTTT.

V usage is TRBV6-5 and J usage is TRBJ2-1; 10 bases fit TRBD2. The germline gives CDR1 MNHEY, CDR2 SVGAGI. The ends lost 7 bases at V and 4 bases at J; junction bases unmatched: 4. The CDR3 loop spans 14 amino acids. The CDR3 bases are TGTGCCAGCACCGGGACTAGCGATTACAATGAGCAGTTCTTC. This gives the protein CASTGTSDYNEQFF.

The chain is built from TRBV27 and TRBJ2-7; possible D gene TRBD1, 5 bases. Germline V lookup: CDR1 MNHEY, CDR2 SMNVEV (reference sequence). The CDR3 is made up of 14 amino acids. V was trimmed by 6 bases and J by 3 bases, leaving 15 bases between them. The CDR3 DNA is TGTGCCAGCAGCCCCGATACAGGCTACTACGAGCAGTACTTC. Amino acids: CASSPDTGYYEQYF.

This chain links TRBV12-3 or TRBV12-4 with TRBJ1-1; D gene ambiguous. V lost 5 bases, J lost 4 bases, and 5 bases lay in between. This CDR3 spans 11 amino acids. The CDR3 reads CASSESTEAFF. CDR3 nucleotides: TGTGCCAGCAGTGAGTCCACTGAAGCTTTCTTT.

The gene calls are TRBV13 and TRBJ2-2; 11 bases are a match to TRBD2. CDR3 length: 16 residues. Per germline, CDR1 PRHDT and CDR2 FYEKMQ (reference sequence). Trimming at V came to 4 bases and at J to 3 bases, leaving 4 bases not matched to a gene. The CDR3 DNA follows: TGTGCCAGCAGCTACGGGACTAGCGGCTACACCGGGGAGCTGTTTTTT. This sequence encodes CASSYGTSGYTGELFF.

The chain combines TRBV7-2 with TRBJ1-1, with D hard to call. V was trimmed by 1 base and J by 4 bases, leaving 13 bases between them. Germline CDR1 and CDR2: SGHTA and FQGNSA. The length of the CDR3 is 15 residues. CDR3 protein: CASSLVEGLLTEAFF. CDR3 coding DNA: TGTGCCAGCAGCTTAGTAGAGGGTTTACTCACTGAAGCTTTCTTT.

The genes are TRBV19 and TRBJ2-7; a possible D gene is TRBD1 (6 bases). Germline CDR1 reads LNHDA; CDR2 reads SQIVND (reference sequence). The V and J ends lost 0 bases and 0 bases respectively, with 9 bases between them. The CDR3 is 15 residues long. The CDR3 loop is CASSIEGTSSYEQYF. The DNA for the CDR3 is TGTGCCAGTAGTATAGAGGGGACATCCTCCTACGAGCAGTACTTC.

This chain links TRBV27 with TRBJ2-2; D not certain. Germline values: CDR1 MNHEY, CDR2 SMNVEV (reference sequence). The ends were cut back, 4 bases at V and 8 bases at J, with 14 bases in the middle. The CDR3 spans 14 residues. In DNA, the CDR3 is TGTGCCAGCAGTTCTCCGGGCCCTCCTGGGGAGCTGTTTTTT. It translates to CASSSPGPPGELFF.

This clone is a singleton in its sample. V usage is TRBV4-1 and J usage is TRBJ2-7, with D possibly being TRBD2 (5 bases). The CDR3 is 15 residues long. The germline CDR1 and CDR2 sequences are MGHRA and YSYEKL. The V and J ends lost 0 bases and 2 bases respectively, with 11 bases between them. The CDR3 bases are TGCGCCAGCAGCCAAGATACACACGGGACCTACGAGCAGTACTTC. Protein sequence: CASSQDTHGTYEQYF.

The gene calls are TRBV2 and TRBJ2-2; 10 positions agree with TRBD2. The ends lost 10 bases at V and 7 bases at J; junction bases unmatched: 6. The CDR3 length is 13 residues. Germline V gene data show CDR1 as SNHLY and CDR2 as FYNNEI. The CDR3: CAMKSSGGGELFF. As DNA, the CDR3 is TGTGCCATGAAGTCTAGCGGGGGCGGGGAGCTGTTTTTT. Full variable domain (outside the CDR3, taken from reference TRBV2 and TRBJ2-2): EPEVTQTPSHQVTQMGQEVILRCVPISNHLYFYWYRQILGQKVEFLVSFYNNEISEKSEIFDDQFSVERPDGSNFTLKIRSTKLEDSAMYFCAMKSSGGGELFFGEGSRLTVL.

This rearrangement joins TRBV5-5 to TRBJ1-2; D is unresolved. Trimming removed 2 bases from V and 2 bases from J, with 16 bases in between. Germline V gene lookup returns CDR1 SGHKS and CDR2 YYEKEE (reference sequence). This CDR3 comprises 16 residues. The CDR3 is CASSLNPWEANYGYTF. CDR3 DNA: TGTGCCAGCAGCTTAAATCCGTGGGAGGCGAACTATGGCTACACCTTC.

This sequence joins TRBV5-6 and TRBJ1-5; D is ambiguous. Germline V gene data show CDR1 as SGHDT and CDR2 as YYEEEE. This CDR3 has 15 amino acids. V was shortened by 2 bases and J by 0 bases, with 9 bases between the two germline ends. The CDR3 spells CASSFWQTSNQPQHF. CDR3 in DNA: TGTGCCAGCAGCTTCTGGCAGACTAGCAATCAGCCCCAGCATTTT. The full variable domain, completed using reference TRBV5-6 and TRBJ1-5, is DAGVTQSPTHLIKTRGQQVTLRCSPKSGHDTVSWYQQALGQGPQFIFQYYEEEERQRGNFPDRFSGHQFPNYSSELNVNALLLGDSALYLCASSFWQTSNQPQHFGDGTRLSIL.

The chain joins TRBV27 to TRBJ1-2; D ambiguous. V was cut by 6 bases and J by 5 bases, with 16 bases left in between. Germline values: CDR1 MNHEY, CDR2 SMNVEV (reference sequence). The CDR3 has 14 residues. As DNA, the CDR3 is TGTGCCAGCAGCCCCCAGGCGGCGGGTTATGGCTACACCTTC. Protein: CASSPQAAGYGYTF.

The CDR3 region is CASSYSRQVRNYGYTF. The CDR3 DNA follows: TGTGCCAGCAGTTACTCCCGACAGGTTCGGAACTATGGCTACACCTTC. The rearrangement uses TRBV6-6 and TRBJ1-2; possible D gene TRBD1, 6 bases. V shed 0 bases and J shed 2 bases, with 13 bases lying between them. In germline, CDR1 is MNHNY, CDR2 SVGAGI (reference sequence). This CDR3 spans 16 amino acids.

The chain uses TRBV6-2 or TRBV6-3 and TRBJ2-5; 10 nucleotides align to TRBD2. From germline, CDR1 is MNHEY and CDR2 SVGEGT. J gave up 3 bases and V 0 bases, and 7 bases lay outside the gene matches. CDR3 size: 17 residues. CDR3 in DNA: TGTGCCAGCAGTTACTCCTGGGCTACTAGCGGGAAAGAGACCCAGTACTTC. Translating it yields CASSYSWATSGKETQYF.

The chain joins TRBV9 to TRBJ2-1; 12 bases are shared with TRBD2. The germline gives CDR1 SGDLS, CDR2 YYNGEE. V was clipped by 3 bases and J by 8 bases; unmatched bases: 9. The CDR3 totals 16 residues. CDR3 coding DNA: TGTGCCAGCAGCGCTCGCCGGACTAGCGGGATCCATGAGCAGTTCTTC. It codes for CASSARRTSGIHEQFF.

This clone was seen only a few times. This chain joins TRBV27 and TRBJ2-7, with unresolved D. CDR1 and CDR2 (germline): MNHEY, SMNVEV (reference sequence). This CDR3 has 14 amino acids. With 3 bases removed from V and 0 bases from J, the gap between germline ends came to 9 bases. CDR3 amino acids: CASSLKEYSYEQYF. CDR3 DNA sequence: TGTGCCAGCAGTTTGAAGGAATACTCCTACGAGCAGTACTTC.